The clone carrying this TCR beta chain is a singleton in its sample. The data belong to a study of blood T cells in healthy people across ages. Next came a second PCR, run for about 6 to 11 cycles, which used a sample-barcoded 5' primer along with a J-beta primer mix. Each CDR3 protein is one row after TCRdb ran MiXCR on the 5' RACE reads. In the table there are about 1.5 million distinct CDR3 sequences, about 45% of which are singletons. This CDR3 is 14 amino acids long. V was trimmed by 3 bases and J by 4 bases, leaving 12 bases between them. Germline assignment: CDR1 LGHNA and CDR2 YSLEER. The sequencing sample was made of blood. The source of this sequence is a woman between 18 and 29 years old in good health. The rearrangement joins TRBV4-3 to TRBJ1-1, with D perhaps matching TRBD1 (5 bases). The DNA for the CDR3 is TGCGCCAGCAGCCACCAGCCAGGGTCCACTGAAGCTTTCTTT. Translated: CASSHQPGSTEAFF.